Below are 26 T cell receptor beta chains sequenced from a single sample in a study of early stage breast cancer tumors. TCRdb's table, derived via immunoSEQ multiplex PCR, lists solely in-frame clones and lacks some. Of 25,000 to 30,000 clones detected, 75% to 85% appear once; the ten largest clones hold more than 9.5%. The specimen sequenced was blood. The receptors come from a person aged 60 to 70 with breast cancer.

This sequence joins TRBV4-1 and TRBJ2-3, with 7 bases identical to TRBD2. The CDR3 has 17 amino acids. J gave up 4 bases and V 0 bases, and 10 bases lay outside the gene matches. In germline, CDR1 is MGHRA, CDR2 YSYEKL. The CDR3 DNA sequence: TGCGCCAGCAGCCAAGAAGGGATCGGCGGGAGTGCAGATACGCAGTATTTT. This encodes CASSQEGIGGSADTQYF.

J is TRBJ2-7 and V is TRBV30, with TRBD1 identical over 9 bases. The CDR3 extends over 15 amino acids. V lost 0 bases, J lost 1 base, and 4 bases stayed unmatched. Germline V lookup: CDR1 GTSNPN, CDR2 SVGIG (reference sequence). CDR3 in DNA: TGTGCCTGGAGTGTCCGGGACAGGGCATCCTACGAGCAGTACTTC. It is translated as CAWSVRDRASYEQYF.

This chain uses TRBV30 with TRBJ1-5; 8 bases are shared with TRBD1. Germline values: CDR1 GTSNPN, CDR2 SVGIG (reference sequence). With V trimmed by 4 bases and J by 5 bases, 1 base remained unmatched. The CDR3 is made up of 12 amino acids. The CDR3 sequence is CAWKTGDQPQHF. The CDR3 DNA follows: TGTGCCTGGAAGACAGGGGATCAGCCCCAGCATTTT.

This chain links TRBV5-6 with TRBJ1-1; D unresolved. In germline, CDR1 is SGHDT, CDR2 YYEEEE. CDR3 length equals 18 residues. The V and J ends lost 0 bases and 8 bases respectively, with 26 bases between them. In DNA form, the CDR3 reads TGTGCCAGCAGCTTGGTGAAGGGTCCCCGGGTGGGGAGATTGGAAGCTTTCTTT. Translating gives CASSLVKGPRVGRLEAFF. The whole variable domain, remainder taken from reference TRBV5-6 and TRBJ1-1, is DAGVTQSPTHLIKTRGQQVTLRCSPKSGHDTVSWYQQALGQGPQFIFQYYEEEERQRGNFPDRFSGHQFPNYSSELNVNALLLGDSALYLCASSLVKGPRVGRLEAFFGQGTRLTVV.

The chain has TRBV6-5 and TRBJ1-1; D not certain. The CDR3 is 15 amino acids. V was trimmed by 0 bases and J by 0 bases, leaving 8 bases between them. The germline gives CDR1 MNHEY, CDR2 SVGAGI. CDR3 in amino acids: CASSYSRLVNTEAFF. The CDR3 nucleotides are TGTGCCAGCAGTTACTCGAGGCTGGTGAACACTGAAGCTTTCTTT.

The CDR3 region is CASSEGTSYEQYF. The DNA of the CDR3 is TGTGCCAGCAGCGAGGGGACATCTTACGAGCAGTACTTC. This chain links TRBV9 with TRBJ2-7, with D maybe TRBD1 (6 bases). The germline V and J ends were trimmed by 3 bases and 4 bases, with 11 bases remaining between them. Germline CDR1 and CDR2: SGDLS and YYNGEE. The CDR3 spans 13 residues.

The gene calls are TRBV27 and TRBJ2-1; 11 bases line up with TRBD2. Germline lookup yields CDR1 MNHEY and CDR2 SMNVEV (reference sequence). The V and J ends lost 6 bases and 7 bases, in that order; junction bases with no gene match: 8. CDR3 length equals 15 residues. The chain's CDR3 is CASRLAGGPENEQFF. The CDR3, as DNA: TGTGCCAGCAGGTTAGCGGGAGGGCCGGAGAATGAGCAGTTCTTC.

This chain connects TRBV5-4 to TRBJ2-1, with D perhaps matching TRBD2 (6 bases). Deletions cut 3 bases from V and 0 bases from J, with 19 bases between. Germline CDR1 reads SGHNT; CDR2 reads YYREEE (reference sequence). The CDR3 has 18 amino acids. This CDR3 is CASSSFSGTTHSYNEQFF. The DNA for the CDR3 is TGTGCCAGCAGCTCCTTTAGCGGCACAACCCACTCCTACAATGAGCAGTTCTTC.

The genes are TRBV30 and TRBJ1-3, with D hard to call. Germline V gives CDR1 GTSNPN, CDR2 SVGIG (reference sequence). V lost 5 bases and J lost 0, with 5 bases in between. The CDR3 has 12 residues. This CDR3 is CAWESSGNTIYF. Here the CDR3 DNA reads TGTGCCTGGGAGTCCTCTGGAAACACCATATATTTT.

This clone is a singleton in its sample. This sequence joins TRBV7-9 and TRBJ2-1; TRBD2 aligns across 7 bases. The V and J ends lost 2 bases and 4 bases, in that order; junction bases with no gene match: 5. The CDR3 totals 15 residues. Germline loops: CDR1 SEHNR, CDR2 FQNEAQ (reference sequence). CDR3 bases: TGTGCCAGCAGCTTACTACTAGCGCGTTACAATGAGCAGTTCTTC. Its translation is CASSLLLARYNEQFF.

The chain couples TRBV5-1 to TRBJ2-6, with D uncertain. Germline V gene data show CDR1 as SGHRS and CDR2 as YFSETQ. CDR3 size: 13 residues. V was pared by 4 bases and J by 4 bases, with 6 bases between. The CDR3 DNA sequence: TGCGCCAGCAGCCCTGAGGGGGCCAACGTCCTGACTTTC. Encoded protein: CASSPEGANVLTF.

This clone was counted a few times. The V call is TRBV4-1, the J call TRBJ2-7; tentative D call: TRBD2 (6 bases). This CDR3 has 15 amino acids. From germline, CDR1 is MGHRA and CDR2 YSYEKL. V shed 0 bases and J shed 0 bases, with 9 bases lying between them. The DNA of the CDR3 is TGCGCCAGCAGCCAAGAAGGAGGGACCTCCTACGAGCAGTACTTC. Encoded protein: CASSQEGGTSYEQYF.

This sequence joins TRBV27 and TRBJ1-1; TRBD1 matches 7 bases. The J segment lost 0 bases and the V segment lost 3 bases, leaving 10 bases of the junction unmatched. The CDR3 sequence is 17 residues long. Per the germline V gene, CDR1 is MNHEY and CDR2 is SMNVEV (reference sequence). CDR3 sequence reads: CASSLQPRGAMNTEAFF. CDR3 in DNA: TGTGCCAGCAGTTTGCAACCCAGGGGGGCCATGAACACTGAAGCTTTCTTT.

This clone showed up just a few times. This CDR3 is CASSYLTETDTQYF. DNA of the CDR3: TGTGCCAGCAGTTACTTGACAGAGACAGATACGCAGTATTTT. The chain couples TRBV6-5 to TRBJ2-3; a possible D gene is TRBD1 (5 bases). The V gene lost 1 base and the J gene lost 3 bases, with 8 bases spanning the gap. Germline V lookup: CDR1 MNHEY, CDR2 SVGAGI. The CDR3 contains 14 residues.

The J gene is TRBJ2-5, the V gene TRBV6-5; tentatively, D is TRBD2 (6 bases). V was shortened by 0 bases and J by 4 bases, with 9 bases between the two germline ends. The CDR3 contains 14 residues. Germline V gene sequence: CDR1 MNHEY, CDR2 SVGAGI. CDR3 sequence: CASSYSGGLETQYF. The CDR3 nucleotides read TGTGCCAGCAGTTACTCCGGGGGTCTAGAGACCCAGTACTTC.

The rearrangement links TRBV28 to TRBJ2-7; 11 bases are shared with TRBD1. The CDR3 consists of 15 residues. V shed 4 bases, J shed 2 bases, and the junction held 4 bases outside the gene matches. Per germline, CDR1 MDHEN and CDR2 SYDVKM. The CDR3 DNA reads TGTGCCAGCAGTTCCCCGGGACAGGGGGCCTACGAGCAGTACTTC. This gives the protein CASSSPGQGAYEQYF.

The CDR3 coding sequence is TGTGCCAGCAGCGTAGCAGCGGGAGCTACCGGGGAGCTGTTTTTT. Its protein is CASSVAAGATGELFF. The chain employs TRBV9 and TRBJ2-2; TRBD2 matches at 8 bases. CDR1 is SGDLS and CDR2 is YYNGEE in the germline V gene. This CDR3 contains 15 residues. Losses at the gene ends were 0 bases for V and 5 bases for J; bases not matched to a gene: 3.

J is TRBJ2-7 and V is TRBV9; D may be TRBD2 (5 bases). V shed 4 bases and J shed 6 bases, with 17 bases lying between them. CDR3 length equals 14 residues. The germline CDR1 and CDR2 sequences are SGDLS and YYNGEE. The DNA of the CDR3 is TGTGCCAGCAGCCCCGGACTCCGATCCACCGAGCAGTACTTC. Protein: CASSPGLRSTEQYF.

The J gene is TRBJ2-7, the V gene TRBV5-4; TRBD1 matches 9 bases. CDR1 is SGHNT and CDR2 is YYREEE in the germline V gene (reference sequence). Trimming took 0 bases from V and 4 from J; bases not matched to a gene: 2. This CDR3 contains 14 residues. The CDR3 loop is CASSLAGQGYEQYF. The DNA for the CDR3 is TGTGCCAGCAGCTTGGCCGGACAGGGGTACGAGCAGTACTTC.

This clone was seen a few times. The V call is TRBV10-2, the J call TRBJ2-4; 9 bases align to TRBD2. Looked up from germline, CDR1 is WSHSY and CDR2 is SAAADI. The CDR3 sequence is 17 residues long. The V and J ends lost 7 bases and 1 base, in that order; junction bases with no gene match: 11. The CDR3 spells CASNDIAGATAKNIQYF. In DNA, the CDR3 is TGCGCCAGCAACGATATAGCGGGAGCAACGGCCAAAAACATTCAGTACTTC.

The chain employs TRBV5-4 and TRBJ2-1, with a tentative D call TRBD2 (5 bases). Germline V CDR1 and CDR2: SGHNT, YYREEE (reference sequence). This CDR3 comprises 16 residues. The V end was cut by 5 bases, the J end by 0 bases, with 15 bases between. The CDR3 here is CASRPAADSSYNEQFF. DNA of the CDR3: TGTGCCAGCAGGCCCGCAGCGGATAGCTCCTACAATGAGCAGTTCTTC.

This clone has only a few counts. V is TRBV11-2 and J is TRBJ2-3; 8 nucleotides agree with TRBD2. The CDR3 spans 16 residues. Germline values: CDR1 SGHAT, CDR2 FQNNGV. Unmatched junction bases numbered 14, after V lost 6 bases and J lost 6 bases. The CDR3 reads CASRLTGTRGGDTQYF. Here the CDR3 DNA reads TGTGCCAGCAGGTTAACCGGGACTAGGGGTGGGGATACGCAGTATTTT.

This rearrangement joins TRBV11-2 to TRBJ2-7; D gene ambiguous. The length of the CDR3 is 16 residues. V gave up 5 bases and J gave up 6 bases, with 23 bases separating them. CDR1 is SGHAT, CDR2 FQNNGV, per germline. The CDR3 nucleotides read TGTGCCAGCAGCCCATTTTCCTCGAGAGGCCTTCCCGAGCAGTACTTC. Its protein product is CASSPFSSRGLPEQYF.

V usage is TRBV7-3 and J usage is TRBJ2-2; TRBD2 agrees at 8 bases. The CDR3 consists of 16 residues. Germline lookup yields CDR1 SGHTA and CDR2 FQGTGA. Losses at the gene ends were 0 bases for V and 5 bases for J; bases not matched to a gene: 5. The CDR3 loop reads CASSLTGRGKTGELFF. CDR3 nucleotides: TGTGCCAGCAGCTTAACCGGGAGGGGGAAAACCGGGGAGCTGTTTTTT.

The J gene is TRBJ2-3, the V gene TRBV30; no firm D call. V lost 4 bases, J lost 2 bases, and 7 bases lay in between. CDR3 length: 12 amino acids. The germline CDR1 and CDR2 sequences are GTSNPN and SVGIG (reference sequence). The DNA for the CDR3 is TGTGCCTGGAACTACATCACAGATACGCAGTATTTT. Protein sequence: CAWNYITDTQYF.

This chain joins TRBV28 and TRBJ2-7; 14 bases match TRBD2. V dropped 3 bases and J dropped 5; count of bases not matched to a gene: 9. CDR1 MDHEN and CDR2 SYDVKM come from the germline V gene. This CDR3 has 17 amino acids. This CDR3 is CASSLIPGLAGVHEQYF. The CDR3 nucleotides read TGTGCCAGCAGTTTGATCCCGGGACTAGCGGGAGTACACGAGCAGTACTTC.